Listed below are T cell receptor beta chains from one sample, sequenced in a study of Ad26.COV2.S vaccination and SARS-CoV-2 variants. The table came from immunoSEQ multiplex PCR; TCRdb's copy has only in-frame clones and leaves some out. The profile shows roughly 460,000 clones, 89% of them singletons. Sequencing used peripheral blood, obtained in a trial of Ad26.COV2.S vaccine versus placebo. The receptors derive from a person between 18 and 59 years old who received the Ad26.COV2.S COVID-19 vaccine or a placebo. Both conserved end residues are trimmed from each CDR3. D genes are given only for firm matches.

>TRBD1|TRBJ1-4|TRBV9
ASSALRGPGEKLF
>-|TRBJ1-1|TRBV2
ASSEQSTKNTEAF
>TRBD1|TRBJ1-2|TRBV7-9
ASSFGTDYGYT
>-|TRBJ2-2|TRBV9
ASSVQGIAGTGELF
>-|TRBJ1-1|TRBV27
ASSSGRGWGHTEAF
>-|TRBJ2-3|TRBV5-4
ASSSRVGDTDTQY
>-|TRBJ1-1|TRBV7-3
ASSRGTPNTEAF
>TRBD1|TRBJ2-7|TRBV5-4
ASSRGGQGVSNEQY
>TRBD2|TRBJ2-7|TRBV9
ASSGREGSVYEQY
>-|TRBJ2-1|TRBV6-4
ASSTQPQTSVNEQF
>-|TRBJ1-1|TRBV21-1
ASSIRGMNTEAF
>-|TRBJ2-7|TRBV7-6
ASSLGGTGAPGEQY
>TRBD2|TRBJ2-1|TRBV5-1
ASSSSGGESYNEQF
>-|TRBJ1-2|TRBV6-2/TRBV6-3
ASSYRRDWNYGYT
>-|TRBJ2-5|TRBV7-2
ASSGGQVQETQY
>-|TRBJ1-2|TRBV19
ASSIPGGQNYGYT
>-|TRBJ2-2|TRBV24-1
ATSDWTANTGELF
>-|TRBJ1-5|TRBV19
ASSRGGQVDSNQPQH
>TRBD2|TRBJ2-1|TRBV30
AWGGQAGVGIEQF
>TRBD1|TRBJ1-2|TRBV28
ASRKDRARYGYT
>-|TRBJ2-2|TRBV6-5
ASSYSGGQGGELF
>-|TRBJ1-1|TRBV27
ASSLGLAQNTEAF
>-|TRBJ2-3|TRBV13
ASSFAGAGGTDTQY
>-|TRBJ2-7|TRBV5-6
ASSPIRVSYEQY
>-|TRBJ1-2|TRBV3-1/TRBV3-2
ASSQQGNGYT
>-|TRBJ1-4|TRBV5-1
ASSFSRNEKLF
>TRBD2|TRBJ2-5|TRBV2
ASRVSSGKETQY
>-|TRBJ2-7|TRBV28
ASTQHLPGRGNEQY
>-|TRBJ1-5|TRBV6-5
ASSTNGAGQPQH
>TRBD1|TRBJ2-2|TRBV28
ASRTGTGLTGELF
>-|TRBJ2-5|TRBV4-2
ASSLEGGPQETQY
>TRBD1|TRBJ2-5|TRBV5-1
ASSFDRGFWSETQY
>-|TRBJ1-6|TRBV20-1
SATYNSPLH
>-|TRBJ2-7|TRBV7-2
ASSLTSYEQY
>-|TRBJ2-3|TRBV5-1
ASSRSRGQQGSGGTDTQY
>TRBD1|TRBJ1-4|TRBV18
ASSPPYGTDNEKLF
>-|TRBJ1-1|TRBV12-5
ASGSNPGTEAF
>TRBD2|TRBJ2-1|TRBV30
ACLPGLARANEQF
>TRBD2|TRBJ2-2|TRBV5-1
ASRSSSGYTGELF
>-|TRBJ2-1|TRBV3-1/TRBV3-2
ASSAGTPYNEQF
>-|TRBJ2-1|TRBV5-1
ASSKADGVVNEQF
>TRBD1|TRBJ2-1|TRBV20-1
SAPDRAVLF
>-|TRBJ2-2|TRBV9
ASSPRQELTGELF
>TRBD2|TRBJ2-5|TRBV7-8
ASTTYAGSGRDEETQY
>TRBD2|TRBJ2-1|TRBV28
ASSPLGLAVWNEQF
>-|TRBJ2-7|TRBV12-3/TRBV12-4
ASSFGTSEQY
>-|TRBJ1-1|TRBV4-2
ASSQGSLNTEAF
>TRBD2|TRBJ2-7|TRBV6-4
ANGTSGIINLEQY
>-|TRBJ1-1|TRBV19
ASTEQGSGTEAF
>-|TRBJ2-7|TRBV7-8
ASSLPGWDEQY
>-|TRBJ1-5|TRBV6-1
ASSDEYIGQPQH
>TRBD2|TRBJ2-2|TRBV28
ASSFHGRTSGSGTGELF
>-|TRBJ2-7|TRBV7-2
ASSQLSYEQY
>-|TRBJ1-2|TRBV21-1
ASGGQVSYGYT
>-|TRBJ1-2|TRBV4-2
ASSHLDRSNGYT
>TRBD1|TRBJ2-7|TRBV5-1
ASSPGQGFSYEQY